This entry lists 6 T cell receptor beta chains sequenced from one sample in a study of blood T cell repertoires in COVID-19. Sequencing used immunoSEQ multiplex PCR; TCRdb keeps in-frame clones, though not all of them. The repertoire holds 270,000 or so clones, with 75% to 90% as singletons. The specimen was peripheral blood. The receptor set was obtained from a woman between 35 and 50 years old who had recovered from COVID-19.

V and J are TRBV10-1 and TRBJ1-1; D uncertain. Looked up from germline, CDR1 is WNHNN and CDR2 is SYGVQD (reference sequence). The CDR3 covers 14 residues. V lost 5 bases and J 4 bases, leaving 14 bases between the germline ends. CDR3 coding DNA: TGCGCCAGCAGTCAGAACAGTGCGGGCACTGAAGCTTTCTTT. This gives the protein CASSQNSAGTEAFF.

V is TRBV21-1 and J is TRBJ1-6. TRBV21-1 is tagged as a pseudogene. The CDR3 extends over 16 amino acids. The CDR3 sequence is CASSKAQVEGNSPLHF. CDR3 DNA: TGTGCCAGCAGCAAAGCGCAGGTGGAGGGGAATTCACCCCTCCACTTT.

This clone was seen more than once but under ten times. The CDR3 DNA is TGTGCCAGCTCACCAGGGACAGACTCCTACGAGCAGTACGTC. Its translation: CASSPGTDSYEQYV. J is TRBJ2-7 and V is TRBV18, with 7 bases fitting TRBD1. J lost 0 bases, V lost 2 bases, and 1 base had no gene match. The CDR3 runs 14 residues. Germline CDR1 is KGHSH and CDR2 is LQKENI.

The CDR3 DNA is TGTGCCAGCAGTTACTACGTCGGGACAGCTCTAGGCTACACCTTC. As protein: CASSYYVGTALGYTF. This chain uses TRBV6-5 with TRBJ1-2, with 7 bases aligning to TRBD1. The germline V gene encodes CDR1 MNHEY and CDR2 SVGAGI. The V gene end was trimmed by 1 base and the J gene end by 8 bases; junction bases not matched to a gene: 10. There are 15 residues in the CDR3.

The rearrangement uses TRBV19 and TRBJ2-5; D remains unclear. V shed 4 bases and J shed 0 bases, with 15 bases lying between them. Germline V CDR1 and CDR2: LNHDA, SQIVND (reference sequence). The CDR3 is made up of 16 amino acids. CDR3 DNA sequence: TGTGCCAGTAGTAGTAGCCGGAACCGGTACCAAGAGACCCAGTACTTC. This sequence encodes CASSSSRNRYQETQYF.

The chain combines TRBV7-9 with TRBJ1-1, with D uncertain. Deletions cut 5 bases from V and 1 base from J, with 11 bases between. Germline V gene lookup returns CDR1 SEHNR and CDR2 FQNEAQ (reference sequence). The CDR3 covers 14 residues. The CDR3 bases are TGTGCCAGCAGCCAACCCCCAGGGAACACTGAAGCTTTCTTT. As protein: CASSQPPGNTEAFF.